This T cell receptor (beta chain) was observed in a study of blood T cells in healthy people across ages. CDR3 size: 15 residues. The germline gives CDR1 MNHEY, CDR2 SVGEGT. Trimming stripped 0 bases from V and 0 bases from J, with 9 bases between. A second PCR, run for roughly 7 to 12 cycles, used a sample-barcoded 5' primer plus a J-beta primer mix. Using its own MiXCR run on the 5' RACE reads, TCRdb lists one record per CDR3 protein. The sample lists hundreds of thousands of distinct CDR3 sequences; roughly 44% were seen once. The sequence was obtained from a man in his 60s in good health. The sequencing sample was made of blood. This chain joins TRBV6-2 or TRBV6-3 and TRBJ2-7; D is ambiguous. This CDR3 is CASSYSGGYSYEQYF. The DNA of the CDR3 is TGTGCCAGCAGTTACTCTGGCGGCTACTCCTACGAGCAGTACTTC.